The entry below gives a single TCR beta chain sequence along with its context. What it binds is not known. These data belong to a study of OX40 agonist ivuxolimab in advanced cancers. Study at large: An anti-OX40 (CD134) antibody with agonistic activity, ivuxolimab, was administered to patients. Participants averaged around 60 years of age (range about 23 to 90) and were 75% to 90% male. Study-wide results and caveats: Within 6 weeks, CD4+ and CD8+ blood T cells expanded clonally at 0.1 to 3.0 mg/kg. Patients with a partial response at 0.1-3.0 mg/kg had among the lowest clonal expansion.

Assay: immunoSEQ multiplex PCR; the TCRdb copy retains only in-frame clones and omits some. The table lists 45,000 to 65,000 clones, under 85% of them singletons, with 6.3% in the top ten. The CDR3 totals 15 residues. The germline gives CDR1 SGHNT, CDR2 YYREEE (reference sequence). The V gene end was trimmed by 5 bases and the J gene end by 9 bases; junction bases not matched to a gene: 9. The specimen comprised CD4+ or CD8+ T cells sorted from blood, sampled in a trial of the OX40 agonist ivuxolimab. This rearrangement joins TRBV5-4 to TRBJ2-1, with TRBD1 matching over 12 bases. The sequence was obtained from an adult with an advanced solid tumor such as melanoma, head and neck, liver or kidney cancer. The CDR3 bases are TGTGCCAGCAGGTCCCGGGACAGGGGGCGCTTTGAGCAGTTCTTC. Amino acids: CASRSRDRGRFEQFF.